The clone carrying this T cell receptor beta chain turned up a few times. Its antigen is undetermined. Unique molecular identifiers featured in how the TCRbeta library was prepared. TCRdb re-derived calls from the PCR reads in MiXCR, one entry per CDR3 protein. The table records approximately 430,000 distinct CDR3 sequences, 16% of them present only once. This sample stems from a study of T-cell reconstitution after alpha-beta-depleted transplantation in children. Study-wide findings and caveats: Reports say that about two months after transplant, the alpha-beta T cells came out of several hundred graft clones that had expanded.

This CDR3 region has 16 residues. V was cut by 3 bases and J by 2 bases, with 17 bases left in between. The chain joins TRBV12-3 or TRBV12-4 to TRBJ2-7, with TRBD1 as a possible D gene (6 bases). Sequences were derived from PBMCs, mostly from graft donor cells, sampled 360 days after TCRalphabeta/CD19-depleted stem cell transplant. The TCR comes from a boy younger than two who had a stem cell transplant for Wiskott-Aldrich syndrome, so the T cells may come from the graft donor. The CDR3 protein is CASSFRTARQPYEQYF. Here the CDR3 DNA reads TGTGCCAGCAGTTTCCGGACAGCAAGGCAACCCTACGAGCAGTACTTC.